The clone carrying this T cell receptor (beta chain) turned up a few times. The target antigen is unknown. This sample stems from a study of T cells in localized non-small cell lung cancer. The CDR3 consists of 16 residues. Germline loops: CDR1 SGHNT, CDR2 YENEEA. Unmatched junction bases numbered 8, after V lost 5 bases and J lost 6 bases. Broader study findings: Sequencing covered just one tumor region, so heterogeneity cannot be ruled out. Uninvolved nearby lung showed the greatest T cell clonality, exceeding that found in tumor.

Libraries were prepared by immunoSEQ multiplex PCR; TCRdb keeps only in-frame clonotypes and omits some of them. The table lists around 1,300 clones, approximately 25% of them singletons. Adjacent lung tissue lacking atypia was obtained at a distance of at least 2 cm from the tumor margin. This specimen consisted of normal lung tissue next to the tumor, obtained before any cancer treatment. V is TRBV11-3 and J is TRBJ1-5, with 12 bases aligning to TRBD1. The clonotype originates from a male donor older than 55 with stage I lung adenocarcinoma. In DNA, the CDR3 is TGTGCCAGCAGCATGGGGACAGGGGGCCTCACTCAGCCCCAGCATTTT. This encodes CASSMGTGGLTQPQHF.